This T cell receptor (beta chain) was recovered during a study of T cell responses to AZD1222 COVID-19 vaccine. The study's findings and limits: Vaccine-related CD4 TCRs covered spike, predominating at 160-218 and 743-854. White British ancestry dominated among donors, who included more females, and clonal diversity was possibly underestimated. The number of AZD1222 recipients seropositive at baseline was only 5 to 7.

Profiled with immunoSEQ multiplex PCR; TCRdb holds only in-frame clones, not every one. The sample yields about 150,000 clones, around 90% seen once. With regard to this clone: Its target is not known.

In germline, CDR1 is MNHEY, CDR2 SVGAGI. Trimming cost V 4 bases and J 5 bases, with 15 bases left between them. The length of the CDR3 is 15 residues. The TCR was taken from an adult in good health. This chain connects TRBV6-5 to TRBJ1-5; no definite D call. The material sequenced was peripheral blood, taken on day 0 of AZD1222 vaccination. CDR3 sequence: CASSFRNPAHQPQHF. The CDR3 coding sequence is TGTGCCAGCAGTTTTCGGAACCCAGCTCATCAGCCCCAGCATTTT.